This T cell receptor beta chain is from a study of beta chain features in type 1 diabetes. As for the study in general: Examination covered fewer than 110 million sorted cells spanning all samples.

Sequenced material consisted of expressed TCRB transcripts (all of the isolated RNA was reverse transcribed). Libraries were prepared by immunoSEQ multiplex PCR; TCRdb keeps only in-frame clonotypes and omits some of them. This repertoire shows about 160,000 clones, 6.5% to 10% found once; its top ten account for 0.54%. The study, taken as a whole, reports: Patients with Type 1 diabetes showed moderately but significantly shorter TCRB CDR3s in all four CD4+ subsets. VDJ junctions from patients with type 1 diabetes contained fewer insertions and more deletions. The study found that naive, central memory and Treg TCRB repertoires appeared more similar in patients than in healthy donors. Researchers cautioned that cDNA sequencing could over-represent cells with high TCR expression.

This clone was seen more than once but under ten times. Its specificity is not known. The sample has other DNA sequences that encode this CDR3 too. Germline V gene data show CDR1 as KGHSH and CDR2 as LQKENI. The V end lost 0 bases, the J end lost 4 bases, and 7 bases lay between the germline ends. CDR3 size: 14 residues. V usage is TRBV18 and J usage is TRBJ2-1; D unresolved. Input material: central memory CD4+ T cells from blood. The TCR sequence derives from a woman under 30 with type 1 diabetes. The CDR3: CASSPPSGYNEQFF. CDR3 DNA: TGTGCCAGCTCACCACCATCAGGATACAATGAGCAGTTCTTC.